The 20 T cell receptor beta chains below come from one sample, sequenced in a study of spatial heterogeneity in lung cancer (dated by TCRdb to the late 2010s). Receptor libraries were prepared by 5' RACE. For sequencing, a NextSeq 500 was employed. TCRdb reprocessed the public reads (quality trimming at Q25 with fastp, clone calling with MiXCR) and kept in-frame beta chains. Every distinct CDR3 protein forms one entry, paired with its most common genes and DNA. This sample has roughly 18,000 distinct CDR3 sequences in its table, and 7% to 8% of those were observed once. The ten most abundant clones make up 20% to 25% of the sample. Here is what the overall study found, with its caveats: The number of expanded intratumoral alpha and beta TCRs correlated with the tumor nonsynonymous mutation count.

Reading the label with the study, this specimen's time point is: sample taken at primary tumor resection. No antigen is known for these receptors. The material was lung tumor tissue, obtained at surgery. These receptors originate from a female donor with early-stage non-small cell lung cancer.

This clonotype is medium-sized in the sample. The rearrangement uses TRBV11-1 and TRBJ1-1; no definite D call. Trimming took 5 bases from V and 0 from J, leaving 16 bases between them. Looked up from germline, CDR1 is SGHAT and CDR2 is FQDESV (reference sequence). The CDR3 length is 16 residues. CDR3 coding DNA: TGTGCCAGCAGCCCGCCAGTCCGTACCATGAACACTGAAGCTTTCTTT. This translates into CASSPPVRTMNTEAFF.

This clonotype appeared a few times. V is TRBV19 and J is TRBJ1-1; no firm D call. V lost 9 bases to trimming and J lost 4 bases, with 18 bases between them. The CDR3 runs to 14 residues. Germline-derived CDR1 and CDR2 are LNHDA and SQIVND (reference sequence). In DNA, the CDR3 is TGTGCCAGCACCTTAGGTGGAAAGAGCACTGAAGCTTTCTTT. Translating gives CASTLGGKSTEAFF. Complete variable domain (other parts from reference TRBV19 and TRBJ1-1): DGGITQSPKYLFRKEGQNVTLSCEQNLNHDAMYWYRQDPGQGLRLIYYSQIVNDFQKGDIAEGYSVSREKKESFPLTVTSAQKNPTAFYLCASTLGGKSTEAFFGQGTRLTVV.

This chain uses TRBV5-6 with TRBJ1-5; no reliable D call. CDR3 length equals 14 residues. Trimming removed 4 bases at V and 6 bases at J, with 14 bases between. Germline V gene lookup returns CDR1 SGHDT and CDR2 YYEEEE. The CDR3 is CASSGSLNGQPQHF. The CDR3 coding sequence is TGTGCCAGCAGCGGTTCCCTTAATGGTCAGCCCCAGCATTTT.

The chain employs TRBV12-3 or TRBV12-4 and TRBJ2-3; the match to TRBD1 covers 10 bases. This CDR3 contains 15 residues. V shed 4 bases, J shed 6 bases, and the junction held 7 bases outside the gene matches. In DNA form, the CDR3 reads TGTGCCAGCAGTTCCGAGACAGGGGGCAGGGATACGCAGTATTTT. Protein: CASSSETGGRDTQYF.

This clonotype showed up many times. The rearrangement uses TRBV1 and TRBJ2-3; TRBD1 is the table's D call, not checked against the DNA. TRBV1 is tagged as a pseudogene. This CDR3 is 15 amino acids long. CDR3 region: CTSSYGQGDADTQYF. CDR3 nucleotides: TGCACCAGCAGCTACGGACAGGGCGACGCAGATACGCAGTATTTT.

This clonotype was seen a handful of times. The V gene is TRBV6-6, the J gene TRBJ2-2; 8 bases line up with TRBD1. Unmatched junction bases numbered 2, after V lost 4 bases and J lost 4 bases. The CDR3 extends over 14 amino acids. Germline V gene data show CDR1 as MNHNY and CDR2 as SVGAGI (reference sequence). Here the CDR3 reads CASSLTGATGELFF. CDR3 bases: TGTGCCAGCAGTTTGACAGGGGCCACCGGGGAGCTGTTTTTT.

This clonotype was seen more than once but under ten times. The chain combines TRBV28 with TRBJ2-1; D is undetermined. Per germline, CDR1 MDHEN and CDR2 SYDVKM. The CDR3 loop spans 14 amino acids. The V and J ends lost 3 bases and 3 bases respectively, with 9 bases between them. CDR3 nucleotides: TGTGCCAGCAGTTTTGCCTCCAGCTACAATGAGCAGTTCTTC. Translating gives CASSFASSYNEQFF.

This clonotype was counted only a few times. This chain's CDR3 is CASTGTGQGAYNEQFF. Written as DNA, the CDR3 is TGTGCCAGCACCGGAACGGGACAGGGTGCCTACAATGAGCAGTTCTTC. The V call is TRBV27, the J call TRBJ2-1; 9 nucleotides align to TRBD1. J lost 2 bases, V lost 7 bases, and 9 bases had no gene match. Germline V gene sequence: CDR1 MNHEY, CDR2 SMNVEV (reference sequence). The CDR3 is made up of 16 amino acids.

This clonotype was detected many times. The genes are TRBV7-2 and TRBJ2-4; D is possibly TRBD1 (6 bases). Trimming pared 5 bases from V and 3 bases from J, leaving 23 bases between. The CDR3 loop spans 18 amino acids. Per the germline V gene, CDR1 is SGHTA and CDR2 is FQGNSA. The CDR3 loop reads CASSETPPGVGGKNIQYF. In nucleotides, the CDR3 is TGTGCCAGCAGCGAAACTCCCCCAGGGGTTGGAGGCAAAAACATTCAGTACTTC. Variable domain in full (rest from reference TRBV7-2 and TRBJ2-4): GAGVSQSPSNKVTEKGKDVELRCDPISGHTALYWYRQSLGQGLEFLIYFQGNSAPDKSGLPSDRFSAERTGGSVSTLTIQRTQQEDSAVYLCASSETPPGVGGKNIQYFGAGTRLSVL.

In this sample, this clonotype turned up many times. V is TRBV7-2 and J is TRBJ1-4, with 8 positions matching TRBD1. CDR1 SGHTA and CDR2 FQGNSA come from the germline V gene. The CDR3 is made up of 14 amino acids. Trimming at V came to 5 bases and at J to 7 bases, leaving 6 bases not matched to a gene. CDR3 in amino acids: CASSPTGGGEKLFF. The CDR3 nucleotides are TGTGCCAGCAGCCCTACAGGGGGAGGTGAAAAACTGTTTTTT.

This clonotype occurred a few times. The chain carries TRBV28 and TRBJ2-7, with a weak D call TRBD2 (5 bases). There are 12 residues in the CDR3. From germline, CDR1 is MDHEN and CDR2 SYDVKM. V was pared by 5 bases and J by 3 bases, with 8 bases between. The CDR3 here is CASSGGIYEQYF. The DNA of the CDR3 is TGTGCCAGCAGTGGAGGTATCTACGAGCAGTACTTC.

This clonotype was observed a few times. This chain connects TRBV9 to TRBJ2-3; no definite D call. This CDR3 has 13 residues. CDR1 SGDLS and CDR2 YYNGEE come from the germline V gene. V lost 9 bases and J 2 bases, leaving 13 bases between the germline ends. The CDR3 nucleotides are TGTGCCACCTCAGTGAGTCACACAGATACGCAGTATTTT. This gives the protein CATSVSHTDTQYF. The whole variable domain, filled in from reference TRBV9 and TRBJ2-3, reads DSGVTQTPKHLITATGQRVTLRCSPRSGDLSVYWYQQSLDQGLQFLIQYYNGEERAKGNILERFSAQQFPDLHSELNLSSLELGDSALYFCATSVSHTDTQYFGPGTRLTVL.

The gene calls are TRBV20-1 and TRBJ2-7; 7 nucleotides agree with TRBD2. Germline CDR1 and CDR2: DFQATT and SNEGSKA (reference sequence). Unmatched junction bases numbered 16, after V lost 6 bases and J lost 5 bases. The CDR3 loop spans 15 amino acids. CDR3 residues: CSAPLGGGSANEQYF. Written as DNA, the CDR3 is TGCAGTGCCCCATTGGGCGGGGGTAGCGCCAACGAGCAGTACTTC.

The sample holds many counts of this clonotype. The CDR3 DNA reads as TGCAGTGCTAGAGATAAGGGGGAAGGGGGCCGAAGAATTGGCAATCAGCCCCAGCATTTT. Its translation is CSARDKGEGGRRIGNQPQHF. The chain combines TRBV20-1 with TRBJ1-5, with TRBD1 matching 7 bases. The CDR3 covers 20 residues. After removal of 0 bases from V and 2 bases from J, the junction contained 19 bases not matched to a gene. CDR1 and CDR2 (germline): DFQATT, SNEGSKA (reference sequence).

This clonotype was counted a few times. This chain joins TRBV19 and TRBJ2-2, with TRBD1 matching 7 bases. Germline V lookup: CDR1 LNHDA, CDR2 SQIVND (reference sequence). With V trimmed by 5 bases and J by 4 bases, 7 bases remained unmatched. The CDR3 runs to 15 residues. The CDR3 region has the DNA TGTGCCAGTAGTGAACAAGGACAGGTCACCGGGGAGCTGTTTTTT. This encodes CASSEQGQVTGELFF.

This clonotype was observed a single time. Its ends do not fully match the called genes, so a read error is possible. The chain employs TRBV5-4 and TRBJ2-1; 9 nucleotides line up with TRBD1. Germline V gene data show CDR1 as SGHNT and CDR2 as YYREEE (reference sequence). The CDR3 covers 17 residues. As DNA, the CDR3 is TGTGCCGGCAGCCCACCGAGGGACAGGGAGATTAGGGATGAGCAGTTCTTC. This sequence encodes CAGSPPRDREIRDEQFF.

This clonotype was counted many times. The V call is TRBV3-1, the J call TRBJ2-2; no clear D gene. The germline CDR1 and CDR2 sequences are LGHDT and YNNKEL (reference sequence). V was clipped by 1 base and J by 0 bases, with 9 bases between them. The CDR3 loop spans 16 amino acids. The CDR3 here is CASSQVLTPNTGELFF. The DNA for the CDR3 is TGTGCCAGCAGCCAAGTGTTGACTCCGAACACCGGGGAGCTGTTTTTT.

A few counts support this clonotype. The rearrangement links TRBV5-6 to TRBJ2-7; 12 nucleotides line up with TRBD1. Germline V gene sequence: CDR1 SGHDT, CDR2 YYEEEE. With V trimmed by 4 bases and J by 8 bases, 4 bases remained unmatched. CDR3 length: 13 residues. The CDR3 DNA sequence: TGTGCCAGCAGCGCGGGACAGGGGGCGAAGCAGTACTTC. Its protein is CASSAGQGAKQYF.

This clonotype was found many times. J is TRBJ1-2 and V is TRBV20-1, with a possible D match to TRBD1 (5 bases). The CDR3 loop spans 15 amino acids. Trimming shortened V by 0 bases and J by 4 bases, and 15 bases separated the two germline ends. CDR1 and CDR2 (germline): DFQATT, SNEGSKA (reference sequence). The CDR3 region has the DNA TGCAGTGCTAGAGATGGGGGACCCGGAGGCTATGGCTACACCTTC. Amino acid sequence: CSARDGGPGGYGYTF.

This clonotype was counted at least ten times. The J gene is TRBJ2-1, the V gene TRBV19, with 9 bases fitting TRBD2. V shed 2 bases, J shed 8 bases, and the junction held 10 bases outside the gene matches. Germline-derived CDR1 and CDR2 are LNHDA and SQIVND (reference sequence). This CDR3 has 16 amino acids. The CDR3 loop is CASSIMLVAGDDEQFF. Written as DNA, the CDR3 is TGTGCCAGTAGTATAATGTTGGTAGCGGGGGATGATGAGCAGTTCTTC.